Listed below are T cell receptor beta chains from one sample, sequenced in a study of metastatic and nonmetastatic thyroid tumors. From the PCR reads, TCRdb re-called clones with MiXCR. The data show about 19,000 clones, with 30% to 40% seen just once and more than 8.5% held by the top ten. The material sequenced was tumor tissue. The receptors stem from a male donor with papillary thyroid cancer or a benign thyroid nodule (not recorded which). Some clones in this sample may be carry-over from other donors' samples. Each CDR3 is given with its conserved first and last residue. Each record gives: D gene, CDR3 length, clone size, J gene, V gene, CDR3 DNA, CDR3 protein. D genes are given only for firm matches. The size of a clone is reported for some rows only, either as once, few or many, or as a class for expanded clones.

d_gene: TRBD1
len: 15
abundance: many
j_gene: TRBJ2-7
v_gene: TRBV5-4
CDR3nt: TGTGCCAGCAGACCCGGACAGGGGGCGTCCTACGAGCAGTACTTC
CDR3aa: CASRPGQGASYEQYF

d_gene: -
len: 12
abundance: -
j_gene: TRBJ1-5
v_gene: TRBV7-2
CDR3nt: TGTGCCATCAGCTTGGGCAGCCAGCCCCAGCATTTT
CDR3aa: CAISLGSQPQHF

d_gene: TRBD1
len: 16
abundance: -
j_gene: TRBJ1-3
v_gene: TRBV28
CDR3nt: TGTGCCAGCAGCTTATACAGGGGGGGAGTTGGAAACACCATATATTTT
CDR3aa: CASSLYRGGVGNTIYF

d_gene: TRBD2
len: 15
abundance: -
j_gene: TRBJ2-2
v_gene: TRBV30
CDR3nt: TGTGCCTGGAGAAGGTGGGAGGGTGGCACCGGGGAGCTGTTTTTT
CDR3aa: CAWRRWEGGTGELFF

d_gene: -
len: 12
abundance: many
j_gene: TRBJ2-2
v_gene: TRBV2
CDR3nt: TGTGCCAGCGGTACACACACCGGGGAGCTGTTTTTT
CDR3aa: CASGTHTGELFF

d_gene: TRBD1
len: 14
abundance: -
j_gene: TRBJ1-5
v_gene: TRBV18
CDR3nt: TGTGCCAGCTCACCACCGTCAGGGGGACAGCCCCAGAATTTT
CDR3aa: CASSPPSGGQPQNF

d_gene: -
len: 14
abundance: few
j_gene: TRBJ1-2
v_gene: TRBV7-9
CDR3nt: TGTGCCAGCAGCTTAGTCGGCCATCCCTATGGCTACACCTTC
CDR3aa: CASSLVGHPYGYTF

d_gene: TRBD1
len: 14
abundance: many
j_gene: TRBJ2-5
v_gene: TRBV4-2
CDR3nt: TGTGCCAGCAGCCAGCCGGGACAGCAAGAGACCCAGTACTTC
CDR3aa: CASSQPGQQETQYF

d_gene: -
len: 13
abundance: medium-sized
j_gene: TRBJ2-5
v_gene: TRBV19
CDR3nt: TGTGCCAGTAGAAGACAGTGGGGCGAGACCCAGTACTTC
CDR3aa: CASRRQWGETQYF

d_gene: TRBD2
len: 15
abundance: few
j_gene: TRBJ2-7
v_gene: TRBV28
CDR3nt: TGTGCCAGCATCCGTGGGGCTAGCGGGGATTACGAGCAGTACTTC
CDR3aa: CASIRGASGDYEQYF

d_gene: -
len: 15
abundance: -
j_gene: TRBJ2-2
v_gene: TRBV13
CDR3nt: TGTGCCAGCAGCTTAAGACTAGTCGACACCGGGGAGCTGTTTTTT
CDR3aa: CASSLRLVDTGELFF

d_gene: -
len: 11
abundance: few
j_gene: TRBJ2-3
v_gene: TRBV2
CDR3nt: TGTTCCAGCTGGGGGGAGGATACGCAGTATTTT
CDR3aa: CSSWGEDTQYF

d_gene: TRBD1
len: 14
abundance: -
j_gene: TRBJ2-7
v_gene: TRBV20-1
CDR3nt: TGCAGTGCTAGAGATGGCAGGGGGCAAAACGAGCAGTACTTC
CDR3aa: CSARDGRGQNEQYF

d_gene: -
len: 14
abundance: -
j_gene: TRBJ2-1
v_gene: TRBV2
CDR3nt: TGTGCCAGCCTTTTATGTTCCGGTTACAATGAGCACTTCTTC
CDR3aa: CASLLCSGYNEHFF

d_gene: -
len: 14
abundance: medium-sized
j_gene: TRBJ2-2
v_gene: TRBV27
CDR3nt: TGTGCCAGCAACTACGATGGGAGAACCGGGGAGCTGTTTTTT
CDR3aa: CASNYDGRTGELFF

d_gene: TRBD2
len: 14
abundance: -
j_gene: TRBJ2-2
v_gene: TRBV6-1
CDR3nt: TGTGCCAGCAGCGAACTAGCGGGGGCACGGGAGCTGTTTTTT
CDR3aa: CASSELAGARELFF

d_gene: -
len: 15
abundance: few
j_gene: TRBJ2-3
v_gene: TRBV12-3/TRBV12-4
CDR3nt: TGTGCCAGCAGTCGACCCCCGTACGACACAGATACGCAGTATTTT
CDR3aa: CASSRPPYDTDTQYF

d_gene: -
len: 15
abundance: -
j_gene: TRBJ2-1
v_gene: TRBV20-1
CDR3nt: TGCAGTGCTATAAACGGAGTTAGCTCCTACAATGAGCAGTTCTTC
CDR3aa: CSAINGVSSYNEQFF

d_gene: -
len: 15
abundance: once
j_gene: TRBJ1-2
v_gene: TRBV20-1
CDR3nt: TGCAGTGCTAGAGTGTTGACAGGCTTGAACTATGTCTACACCTTC
CDR3aa: CSARVLTGLNYVYTF

d_gene: -
len: 14
abundance: many
j_gene: TRBJ2-7
v_gene: TRBV9
CDR3nt: TGTGCCAGCAGCCCTGACGGCGATCTCTACGAGCAGTACTTC
CDR3aa: CASSPDGDLYEQYF

d_gene: -
len: 15
abundance: medium-sized
j_gene: TRBJ2-7
v_gene: TRBV10-2
CDR3nt: TGCGCCAGCAGTGGTGCAGGGTGGGGTTCCTACGAGCAGTACTTC
CDR3aa: CASSGAGWGSYEQYF

d_gene: -
len: 15
abundance: -
j_gene: TRBJ1-2
v_gene: TRBV20-1
CDR3nt: TGCAGTGCTCCACCTTCTTTCAGCCGATACTATGGCTACACCTTC
CDR3aa: CSAPPSFSRYYGYTF

d_gene: -
len: 12
abundance: -
j_gene: TRBJ1-6
v_gene: TRBV12-3/TRBV12-4
CDR3nt: TGTGCCAGCACTACGGGGAGTTCACCCCTCCACTTT
CDR3aa: CASTTGSSPLHF

d_gene: TRBD1
len: 14
abundance: medium-sized
j_gene: TRBJ1-2
v_gene: TRBV27
CDR3nt: TGTGCCAGCAGAGACACAGGGGGGAACAATGGCTACACCTTC
CDR3aa: CASRDTGGNNGYTF

d_gene: TRBD2
len: 19
abundance: -
j_gene: TRBJ2-7
v_gene: TRBV9
CDR3nt: TGTGCCAGCAGCGTTCAATCCGGGACTAGCGGGGATCATGCGTACGAGCAGTACTTC
CDR3aa: CASSVQSGTSGDHAYEQYF

d_gene: TRBD1
len: 16
abundance: once
j_gene: TRBJ2-7
v_gene: TRBV9
CDR3nt: TGTGCCAGCAGCGCAAGGGGACAGGGTGCTAGCTACGAGCAGTACTTC
CDR3aa: CASSARGQGASYEQYF

d_gene: -
len: 15
abundance: -
j_gene: TRBJ1-1
v_gene: TRBV28
CDR3nt: TGTGCCAGCAGTTTAGGGGTCTCTGGGCCCACTGTAGCTTTCTTT
CDR3aa: CASSLGVSGPTVAFF

d_gene: TRBD2
len: 15
abundance: -
j_gene: TRBJ2-5
v_gene: TRBV20-1
CDR3nt: TGCAGTGCTCTTTCTGGGGTAGCGGGATATGAGACCCAGTACTTC
CDR3aa: CSALSGVAGYETQYF

d_gene: TRBD2
len: 15
abundance: -
j_gene: TRBJ2-1
v_gene: TRBV20-1
CDR3nt: TGCAGTGCTGGGAGACTAGCGGGGGACTACAATGAGCAGTTCTTC
CDR3aa: CSAGRLAGDYNEQFF

d_gene: -
len: 13
abundance: many
j_gene: TRBJ2-7
v_gene: TRBV7-3
CDR3nt: TGTGCCAGCAGCTTAACATATAACTACGAGCAGTACTTC
CDR3aa: CASSLTYNYEQYF

d_gene: -
len: 15
abundance: many
j_gene: TRBJ2-1
v_gene: TRBV19
CDR3nt: TGTGCCAGTAGTATAATGCCACAGTCCTACAATGAGCAGTTCTTC
CDR3aa: CASSIMPQSYNEQFF

d_gene: -
len: 15
abundance: few
j_gene: TRBJ2-7
v_gene: TRBV12-3/TRBV12-4
CDR3nt: TGTGCCAGCAGTTCGTCATCCCTCGTCCCCTACGAGCAGTACTTC
CDR3aa: CASSSSSLVPYEQYF

d_gene: TRBD1
len: 15
abundance: -
j_gene: TRBJ2-7
v_gene: TRBV4-2
CDR3nt: TGTGCCAGCAGCCAAGGACAGGGTATTTCCTACGAGCAGTACTTC
CDR3aa: CASSQGQGISYEQYF

d_gene: -
len: 14
abundance: medium-sized
j_gene: TRBJ2-1
v_gene: TRBV20-1
CDR3nt: TGCAGTGCTAGTATCCTAGAGAACCTTAATGAGCAGTTCTTC
CDR3aa: CSASILENLNEQFF

d_gene: -
len: 16
abundance: many
j_gene: TRBJ1-4
v_gene: TRBV30
CDR3nt: TGTGCCTGGAGTGGGGGCAGGGATCGATGGAGTGAAAAACTGTTTTTT
CDR3aa: CAWSGGRDRWSEKLFF

d_gene: TRBD2
len: 18
abundance: many
j_gene: TRBJ2-2
v_gene: TRBV4-1
CDR3nt: TGCGCCAGCAGCCAAGGACTAGCGGGAGTCACCAAGGGCGGGGAGCTGTTTTTT
CDR3aa: CASSQGLAGVTKGGELFF

d_gene: TRBD1
len: 15
abundance: -
j_gene: TRBJ2-7
v_gene: TRBV14
CDR3nt: TGTGCCAGCAGCCATGCCGGGACAGGGCACTACGAGCAGTACTTC
CDR3aa: CASSHAGTGHYEQYF

d_gene: TRBD2
len: 19
abundance: -
j_gene: TRBJ2-2
v_gene: TRBV11-1
CDR3nt: TGTGCCAGCTGCCCCGCCCTGGGCCATGGCGGGAGGGACACCGGGGAGCTGTTTTTT
CDR3aa: CASCPALGHGGRDTGELFF

d_gene: -
len: 16
abundance: medium-sized
j_gene: TRBJ2-1
v_gene: TRBV14
CDR3nt: TGTGCCAGCAGCCTCAGCCGGACGACAGCCTACAATGAGCAGTTCTTC
CDR3aa: CASSLSRTTAYNEQFF

d_gene: TRBD1
len: 15
abundance: many
j_gene: TRBJ1-1
v_gene: TRBV2
CDR3nt: TGTGCCAGCAGTGTACAGGGGGTAAGAGGCACTGAAGCTTTCTTT
CDR3aa: CASSVQGVRGTEAFF

d_gene: -
len: 13
abundance: many
j_gene: TRBJ1-1
v_gene: TRBV9
CDR3nt: TGTGCCAGCAGCGCGTTCGCGGACACTGAAGCTTTCTTT
CDR3aa: CASSAFADTEAFF

d_gene: TRBD1
len: 16
abundance: many
j_gene: TRBJ2-1
v_gene: TRBV4-1
CDR3nt: TGCGCCAGCAGCCAAGATCGAACAGGGGGCTGGAATGAGCAGTTCTTC
CDR3aa: CASSQDRTGGWNEQFF

d_gene: -
len: 14
abundance: -
j_gene: TRBJ2-6
v_gene: TRBV7-3
CDR3nt: TGTGCCAGCCGCCCGACCCCTGGGGCCAACGTCCGGACTTTC
CDR3aa: CASRPTPGANVRTF

d_gene: -
len: 13
abundance: -
j_gene: TRBJ2-1
v_gene: TRBV5-1
CDR3nt: TGCGCCAGCAGCATAGGGGCAATCAATGAGCAGTTCTTC
CDR3aa: CASSIGAINEQFF

d_gene: -
len: 15
abundance: -
j_gene: TRBJ1-2
v_gene: TRBV15
CDR3nt: TGTGCCACCATCCCCCGGGGAAGGGGAGGCCATGGCTACACCTTC
CDR3aa: CATIPRGRGGHGYTF

d_gene: TRBD1
len: 13
abundance: -
j_gene: TRBJ2-7
v_gene: TRBV12-3/TRBV12-4
CDR3nt: TGTGCCAGCAGTTCTGGACAGGGCTACGAGCAGTACTTC
CDR3aa: CASSSGQGYEQYF

d_gene: -
len: 14
abundance: few
j_gene: TRBJ2-7
v_gene: TRBV6-2/TRBV6-3
CDR3nt: TGTGCCAGCAGTTTGGTACAGGTTTATTACGAGCAGTACTTC
CDR3aa: CASSLVQVYYEQYF

d_gene: -
len: 14
abundance: -
j_gene: TRBJ2-7
v_gene: TRBV19
CDR3nt: TGTGCCAGTAGTCCACGGACAGAGAACTACGAGCAGTACTTC
CDR3aa: CASSPRTENYEQYF

d_gene: -
len: 13
abundance: -
j_gene: TRBJ2-2
v_gene: TRBV2
CDR3nt: TGTGCCAGCAAGGTCGAGGCATCCGGGGAGCTGTTTTTT
CDR3aa: CASKVEASGELFF

d_gene: -
len: 15
abundance: few
j_gene: TRBJ2-2
v_gene: TRBV27
CDR3nt: TGTGCCAGCAGTTTATCGGCGAGCTACACCGGGGAGCTGTTTTTT
CDR3aa: CASSLSASYTGELFF

d_gene: -
len: 15
abundance: -
j_gene: TRBJ2-7
v_gene: TRBV28
CDR3nt: TGTGCCAGCAGTTTTCCAGGGAATCCATCCTACGAGCAGTACTTC
CDR3aa: CASSFPGNPSYEQYF

d_gene: -
len: 17
abundance: medium-sized
j_gene: TRBJ2-2
v_gene: TRBV5-1
CDR3nt: TGCGCCAGCAGCCCGGGTCGTTTGGTCCAGCTCACCGGGGAGCTGTTTTTT
CDR3aa: CASSPGRLVQLTGELFF

d_gene: -
len: 16
abundance: once
j_gene: TRBJ1-2
v_gene: TRBV5-1
CDR3nt: TGCGCCAGCAGCTCAGACCCCGGGAGGCAGGGCTCCGGCTACACCTTC
CDR3aa: CASSSDPGRQGSGYTF

d_gene: -
len: 12
abundance: -
j_gene: TRBJ2-5
v_gene: TRBV24-1
CDR3nt: TGTGCCACCAGTGATTACGGAGAGACCCAGTACTTC
CDR3aa: CATSDYGETQYF

d_gene: -
len: 10
abundance: many
j_gene: TRBJ1-2
v_gene: TRBV30
CDR3nt: TGTGCCTGCAGCCCGTATGGCTACACCTTC
CDR3aa: CACSPYGYTF

d_gene: -
len: 13
abundance: few
j_gene: TRBJ2-5
v_gene: TRBV6-1
CDR3nt: TGTGCCAGCAGACGGCCTTATCTGGATACCCAGTACTTC
CDR3aa: CASRRPYLDTQYF

d_gene: -
len: 14
abundance: -
j_gene: TRBJ1-1
v_gene: TRBV4-1
CDR3nt: TGCGCCAGCAGCAAAGGGGTTTTAGGCACTGAAGCTTTCTTT
CDR3aa: CASSKGVLGTEAFF

d_gene: -
len: 13
abundance: -
j_gene: TRBJ2-5
v_gene: TRBV20-1
CDR3nt: TGCAGTGCTGTAGGACAGTCGCAAGAGACCCAGTACTTC
CDR3aa: CSAVGQSQETQYF

d_gene: TRBD1
len: 14
abundance: medium-sized
j_gene: TRBJ2-1
v_gene: TRBV20-1
CDR3nt: TGCAGTGCTACCGGCATCAGGGGGCGGTATGAGCAGTTCTTC
CDR3aa: CSATGIRGRYEQFF

d_gene: TRBD1
len: 15
abundance: -
j_gene: TRBJ2-2
v_gene: TRBV5-1
CDR3nt: TGCGCCAGCAGCCTGGGACAGGGACCCCACCGGGAGCTGTTTTTT
CDR3aa: CASSLGQGPHRELFF